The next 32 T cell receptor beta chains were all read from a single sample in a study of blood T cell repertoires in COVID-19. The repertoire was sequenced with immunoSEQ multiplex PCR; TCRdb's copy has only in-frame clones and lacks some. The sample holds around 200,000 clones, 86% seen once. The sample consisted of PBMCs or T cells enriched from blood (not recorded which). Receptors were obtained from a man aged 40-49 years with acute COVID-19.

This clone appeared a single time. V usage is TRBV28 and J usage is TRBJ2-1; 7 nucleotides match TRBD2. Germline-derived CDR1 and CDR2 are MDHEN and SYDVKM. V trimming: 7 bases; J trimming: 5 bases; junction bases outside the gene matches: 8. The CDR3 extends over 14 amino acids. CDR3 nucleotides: TGTGCCAGCATCTTAGCGGGCAAGCACAATGAGCAGTTCTTC. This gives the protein CASILAGKHNEQFF.

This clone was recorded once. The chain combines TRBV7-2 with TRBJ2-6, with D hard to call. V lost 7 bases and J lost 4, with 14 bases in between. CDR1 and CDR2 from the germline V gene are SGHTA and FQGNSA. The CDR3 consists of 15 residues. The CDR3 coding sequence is TGTGCCAGCACTCCCCCCGCCCAGGGGGCCAACGTCCTGACTTTC. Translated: CASTPPAQGANVLTF.

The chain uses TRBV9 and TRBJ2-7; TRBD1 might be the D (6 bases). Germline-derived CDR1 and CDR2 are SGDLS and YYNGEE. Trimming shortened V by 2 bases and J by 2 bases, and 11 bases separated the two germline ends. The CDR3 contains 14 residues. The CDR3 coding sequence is TGTGCCAGCAGCGTTGGCAGGGGCCCCTACGAGCAGTACTTC. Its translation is CASSVGRGPYEQYF.

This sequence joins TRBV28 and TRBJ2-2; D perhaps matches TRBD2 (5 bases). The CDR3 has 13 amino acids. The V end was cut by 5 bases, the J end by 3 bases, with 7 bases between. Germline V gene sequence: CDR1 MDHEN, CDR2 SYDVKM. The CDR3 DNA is TGTGCCAGCAGTACGGGGTACACCGGGGAGCTGTTTTTT. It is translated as CASSTGYTGELFF.

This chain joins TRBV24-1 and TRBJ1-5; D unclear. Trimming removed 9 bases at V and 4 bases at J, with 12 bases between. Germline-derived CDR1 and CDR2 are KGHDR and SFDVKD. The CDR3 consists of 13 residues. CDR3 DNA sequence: TGTGCCACCGTGGAGGCAGATAATCAGCCCCAGCATTTT. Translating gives CATVEADNQPQHF.

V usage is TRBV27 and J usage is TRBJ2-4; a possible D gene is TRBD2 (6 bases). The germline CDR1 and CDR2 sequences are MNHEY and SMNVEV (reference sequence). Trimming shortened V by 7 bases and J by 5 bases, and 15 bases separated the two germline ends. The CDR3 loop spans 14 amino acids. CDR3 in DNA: TGTGCCAGCACCTGGAGGGGTAGTGAAAACATTCAGTACTTC. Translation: CASTWRGSENIQYF.

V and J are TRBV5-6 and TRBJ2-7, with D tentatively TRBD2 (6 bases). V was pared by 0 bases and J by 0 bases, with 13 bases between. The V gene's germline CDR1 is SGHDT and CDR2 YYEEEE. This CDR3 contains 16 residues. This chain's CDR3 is CASSLVEEGDSYEQYF. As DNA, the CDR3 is TGTGCCAGCAGCTTGGTGGAGGAGGGTGACTCCTACGAGCAGTACTTC.

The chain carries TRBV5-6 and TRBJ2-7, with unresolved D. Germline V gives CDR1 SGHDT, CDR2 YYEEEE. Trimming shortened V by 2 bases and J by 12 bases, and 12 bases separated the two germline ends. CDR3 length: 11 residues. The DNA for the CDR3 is TGTGCCAGCAGCTTACCCGAGGAAACGTACTTC. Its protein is CASSLPEETYF.

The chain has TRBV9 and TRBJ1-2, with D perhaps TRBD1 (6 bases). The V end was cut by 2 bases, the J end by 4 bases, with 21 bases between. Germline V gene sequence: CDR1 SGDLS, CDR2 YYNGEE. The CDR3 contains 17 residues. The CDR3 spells CASSVTHFREDSYGYTF. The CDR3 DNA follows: TGTGCCAGCAGCGTGACACATTTCCGAGAGGACAGCTATGGCTACACCTTC.

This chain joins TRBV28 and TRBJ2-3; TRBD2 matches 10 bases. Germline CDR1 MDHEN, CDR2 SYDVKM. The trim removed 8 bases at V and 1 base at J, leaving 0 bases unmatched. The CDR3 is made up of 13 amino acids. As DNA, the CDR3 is TGTGCCAGCCTAGCGGGAGGCACAGATACGCAGTATTTT. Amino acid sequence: CASLAGGTDTQYF.

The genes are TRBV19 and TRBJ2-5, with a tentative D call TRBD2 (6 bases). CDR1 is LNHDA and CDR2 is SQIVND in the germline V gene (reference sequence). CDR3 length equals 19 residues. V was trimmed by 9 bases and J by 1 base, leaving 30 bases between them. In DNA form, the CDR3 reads TGTGCCAGACTGGGGGGTGATTTCACGTACAACGGAAGCCAAGAGACCCAGTACTTC. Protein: CARLGGDFTYNGSQETQYF.

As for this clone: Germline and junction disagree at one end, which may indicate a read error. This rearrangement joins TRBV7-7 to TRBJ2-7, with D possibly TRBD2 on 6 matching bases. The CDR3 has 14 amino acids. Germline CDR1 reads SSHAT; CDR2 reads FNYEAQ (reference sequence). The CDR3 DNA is TGTGCTAGCAGCTTAGGGACTTCGTCCTACGAGCAGTACTTC. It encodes CASSLGTSSYEQYF.

The CDR3 nucleotides read TGTGCCACCAGTGACCCTTGGAGGGGCGAGGAGCAGTACTTC. Translated, it gives CATSDPWRGEEQYF. The chain couples TRBV24-1 to TRBJ2-7; a possible D gene is TRBD2 (6 bases). Germline CDR1 KGHDR, CDR2 SFDVKD. V was pared by 4 bases and J by 7 bases, with 16 bases between. CDR3 length: 14 amino acids.

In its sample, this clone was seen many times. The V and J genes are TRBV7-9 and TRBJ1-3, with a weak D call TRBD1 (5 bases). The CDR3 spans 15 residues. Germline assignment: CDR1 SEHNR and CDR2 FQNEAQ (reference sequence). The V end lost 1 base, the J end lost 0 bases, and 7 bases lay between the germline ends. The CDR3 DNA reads TGTGCCAGCAGCTTAGTAGGGGTCTCTGGAAACACCATATATTTT. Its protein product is CASSLVGVSGNTIYF. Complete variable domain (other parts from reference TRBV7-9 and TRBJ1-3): DTGVSQNPRHKITKRGQNVTFRCDPISEHNRLYWYRQTLGQGPEFLTYFQNEAQLEKSRLLSDRFSAERPKGSFSTLEIQRTEQGDSAMYLCASSLVGVSGNTIYFGEGSWLTVV.

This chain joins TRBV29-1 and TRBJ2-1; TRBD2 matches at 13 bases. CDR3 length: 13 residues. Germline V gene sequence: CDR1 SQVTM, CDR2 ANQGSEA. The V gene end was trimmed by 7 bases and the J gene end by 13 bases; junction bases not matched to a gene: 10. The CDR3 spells CSAGLAGVTEQFF. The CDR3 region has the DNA TGCAGCGCCGGACTAGCGGGAGTTACTGAACAGTTCTTC.

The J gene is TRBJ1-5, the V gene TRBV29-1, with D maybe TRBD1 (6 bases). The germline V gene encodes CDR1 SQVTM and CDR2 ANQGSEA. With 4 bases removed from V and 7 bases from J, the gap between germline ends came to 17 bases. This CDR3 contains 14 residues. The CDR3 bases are TGCAGCGTTGGATTGGGGGGGGCTCAACAGCCCCAGCATTTT. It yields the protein CSVGLGGAQQPQHF.

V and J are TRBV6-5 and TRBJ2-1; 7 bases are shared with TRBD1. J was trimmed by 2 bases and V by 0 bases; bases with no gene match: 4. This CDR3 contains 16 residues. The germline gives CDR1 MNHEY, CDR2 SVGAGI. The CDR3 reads CASSYSNTGAYNEQFF. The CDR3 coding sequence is TGTGCCAGCAGTTACTCGAATACAGGGGCCTACAATGAGCAGTTCTTC.

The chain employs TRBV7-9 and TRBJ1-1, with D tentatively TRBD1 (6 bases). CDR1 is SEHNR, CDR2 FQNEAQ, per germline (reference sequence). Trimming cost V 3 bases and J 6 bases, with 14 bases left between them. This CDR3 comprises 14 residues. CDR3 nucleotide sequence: TGTGCCAGCAGCTTTAACAGGGATTCGGCTGAAGCTTTCTTT. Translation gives CASSFNRDSAEAFF. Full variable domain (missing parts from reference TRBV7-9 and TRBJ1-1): DTGVSQNPRHKITKRGQNVTFRCDPISEHNRLYWYRQTLGQGPEFLTYFQNEAQLEKSRLLSDRFSAERPKGSFSTLEIQRTEQGDSAMYLCASSFNRDSAEAFFGQGTRLTVV.

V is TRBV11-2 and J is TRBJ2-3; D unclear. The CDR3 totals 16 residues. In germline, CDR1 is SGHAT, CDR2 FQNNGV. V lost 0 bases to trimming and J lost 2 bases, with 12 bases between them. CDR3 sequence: CASSLDRGDLTDTQYF. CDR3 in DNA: TGTGCCAGCAGCTTAGATAGAGGAGACCTCACAGATACGCAGTATTTT.

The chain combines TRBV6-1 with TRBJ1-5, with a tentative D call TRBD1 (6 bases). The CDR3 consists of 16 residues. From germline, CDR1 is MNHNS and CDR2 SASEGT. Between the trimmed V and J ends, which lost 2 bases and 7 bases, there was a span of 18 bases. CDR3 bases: TGTGCCAGCAGTGAAAGTAGGAGAGGGCAGGGGCAGCCCCAGCATTTT. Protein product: CASSESRRGQGQPQHF.

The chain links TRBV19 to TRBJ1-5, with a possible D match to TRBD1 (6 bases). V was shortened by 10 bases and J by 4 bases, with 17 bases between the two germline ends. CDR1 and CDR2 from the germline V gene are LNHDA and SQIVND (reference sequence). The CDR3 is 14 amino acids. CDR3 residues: CATVAQGRNQPQHF. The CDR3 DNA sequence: TGTGCCACAGTAGCACAGGGCCGGAATCAGCCCCAGCATTTT. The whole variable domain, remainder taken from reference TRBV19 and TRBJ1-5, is DGGITQSPKYLFRKEGQNVTLSCEQNLNHDAMYWYRQDPGQGLRLIYYSQIVNDFQKGDIAEGYSVSREKKESFPLTVTSAQKNPTAFYLCATVAQGRNQPQHFGDGTRLSIL.

CDR3 coding DNA: TGTGCCAGCAGGACCAGGGGGCTTGGCACAGATACGCAGTATTTT. Translation: CASRTRGLGTDTQYF. The chain recombines TRBV2 with TRBJ2-3, with 8 bases matching TRBD1. The CDR3 sequence is 15 residues long. Germline lookup yields CDR1 SNHLY and CDR2 FYNNEI. The J segment lost 1 base and the V segment lost 6 bases, leaving 6 bases of the junction unmatched. The entire variable domain, with the rest obtained from reference TRBV2 and TRBJ2-3, is as follows: EPEVTQTPSHQVTQMGQEVILRCVPISNHLYFYWYRQILGQKVEFLVSFYNNEISEKSEIFDDQFSVERPDGSNFTLKIRSTKLEDSAMYFCASRTRGLGTDTQYFGPGTRLTVL.

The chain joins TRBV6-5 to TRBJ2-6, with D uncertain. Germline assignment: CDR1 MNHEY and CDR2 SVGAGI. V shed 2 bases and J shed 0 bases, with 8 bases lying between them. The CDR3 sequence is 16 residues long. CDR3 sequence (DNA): TGTGCCAGCAGTTACGTCAAGAGCTCTGGGGCCAACGTCCTGACTTTC. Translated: CASSYVKSSGANVLTF.

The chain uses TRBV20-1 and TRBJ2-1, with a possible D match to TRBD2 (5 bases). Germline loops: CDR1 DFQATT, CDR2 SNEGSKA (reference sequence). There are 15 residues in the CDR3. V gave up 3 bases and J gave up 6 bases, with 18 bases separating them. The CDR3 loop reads CSASKELVVGNEQFF. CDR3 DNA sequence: TGCAGTGCTAGTAAGGAACTAGTGGTTGGCAATGAGCAGTTCTTC.

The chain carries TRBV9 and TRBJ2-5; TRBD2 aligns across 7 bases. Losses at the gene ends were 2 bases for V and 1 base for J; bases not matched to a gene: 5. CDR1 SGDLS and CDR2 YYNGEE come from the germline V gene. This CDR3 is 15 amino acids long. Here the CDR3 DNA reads TGTGCCAGCAGCGTTTTTAGCGGGCCCCAAGAGACCCAGTACTTC. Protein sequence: CASSVFSGPQETQYF.

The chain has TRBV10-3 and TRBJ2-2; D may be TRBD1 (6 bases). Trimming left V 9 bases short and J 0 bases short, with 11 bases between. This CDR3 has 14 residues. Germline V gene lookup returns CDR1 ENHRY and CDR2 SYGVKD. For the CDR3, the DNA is TGTGCCATACAGGGCCTCGCGAACACCGGGGAGCTGTTTTTT. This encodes CAIQGLANTGELFF.

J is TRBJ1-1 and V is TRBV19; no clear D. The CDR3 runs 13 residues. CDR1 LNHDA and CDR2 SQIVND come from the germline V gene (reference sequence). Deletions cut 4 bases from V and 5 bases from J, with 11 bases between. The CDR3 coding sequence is TGTGCCAGTAGTACAGTACAATCGACTGAAGCTTTCTTT. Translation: CASSTVQSTEAFF.

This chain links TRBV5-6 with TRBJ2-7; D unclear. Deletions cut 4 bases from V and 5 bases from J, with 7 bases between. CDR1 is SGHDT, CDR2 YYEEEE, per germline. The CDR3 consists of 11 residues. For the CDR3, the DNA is TGTGCCAGCAGCCTAGGTAACGAGCAGTACTTC. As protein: CASSLGNEQYF. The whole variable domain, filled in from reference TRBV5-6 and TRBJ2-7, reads DAGVTQSPTHLIKTRGQQVTLRCSPKSGHDTVSWYQQALGQGPQFIFQYYEEEERQRGNFPDRFSGHQFPNYSSELNVNALLLGDSALYLCASSLGNEQYFGPGTRLTVT.

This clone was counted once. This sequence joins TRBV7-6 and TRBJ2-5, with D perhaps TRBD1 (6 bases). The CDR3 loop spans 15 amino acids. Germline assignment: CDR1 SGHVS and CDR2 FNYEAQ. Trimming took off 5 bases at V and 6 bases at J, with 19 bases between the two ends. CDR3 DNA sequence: TGTGCCAGCAGCCCCGGTACAGGGATCGGAAAGACCCAGTACTTC. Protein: CASSPGTGIGKTQYF.

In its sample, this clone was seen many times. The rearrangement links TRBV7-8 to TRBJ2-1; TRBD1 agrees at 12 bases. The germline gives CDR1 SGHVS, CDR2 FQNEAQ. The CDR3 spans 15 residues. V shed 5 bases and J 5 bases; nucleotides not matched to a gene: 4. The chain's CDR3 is CASSTGQGAHNEQFF. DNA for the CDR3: TGTGCCAGCAGCACGGGACAGGGGGCACACAATGAGCAGTTCTTC.

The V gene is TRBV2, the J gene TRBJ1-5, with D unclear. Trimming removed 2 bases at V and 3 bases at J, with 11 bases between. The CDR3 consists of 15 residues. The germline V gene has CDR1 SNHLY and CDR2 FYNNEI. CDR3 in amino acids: CASSESLPVNQPQHF. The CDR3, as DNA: TGTGCCAGCAGTGAATCTTTGCCAGTCAATCAGCCCCAGCATTTT.

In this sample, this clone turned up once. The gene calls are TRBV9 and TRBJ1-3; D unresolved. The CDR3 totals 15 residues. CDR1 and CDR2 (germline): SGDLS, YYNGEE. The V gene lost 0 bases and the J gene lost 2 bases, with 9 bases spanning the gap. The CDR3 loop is CASSVGPAPGNTIYF. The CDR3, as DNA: TGTGCCAGCAGCGTAGGACCAGCGCCTGGAAACACCATATATTTT.